The clone carrying this T cell receptor (beta chain) occurred a few times. TCRdb itself ran the 5' RACE reads through MiXCR, one entry per CDR3 protein. The table records roughly 160,000 distinct CDR3 sequences, 9.5% to 10% of them present only once. These data come from a study of CD8 T cells in ankylosing spondylitis. What was sequenced was blood, either unsorted or a sorted T cell fraction (not recorded which). The TCR comes from a female donor with ankylosing spondylitis or in good health (not recorded which).

The CDR3 loop reads CASTSEPRGAFF. In nucleotides, the CDR3 is TGTGCCAGCACCTCGGAACCCCGGGGGGCTTTCTTT. The genes are TRBV12-3 or TRBV12-4 and TRBJ1-1; tentatively, D is TRBD1 (5 bases). CDR3 length equals 12 residues. Trimming cost V 7 bases and J 11 bases, with 17 bases left between them.